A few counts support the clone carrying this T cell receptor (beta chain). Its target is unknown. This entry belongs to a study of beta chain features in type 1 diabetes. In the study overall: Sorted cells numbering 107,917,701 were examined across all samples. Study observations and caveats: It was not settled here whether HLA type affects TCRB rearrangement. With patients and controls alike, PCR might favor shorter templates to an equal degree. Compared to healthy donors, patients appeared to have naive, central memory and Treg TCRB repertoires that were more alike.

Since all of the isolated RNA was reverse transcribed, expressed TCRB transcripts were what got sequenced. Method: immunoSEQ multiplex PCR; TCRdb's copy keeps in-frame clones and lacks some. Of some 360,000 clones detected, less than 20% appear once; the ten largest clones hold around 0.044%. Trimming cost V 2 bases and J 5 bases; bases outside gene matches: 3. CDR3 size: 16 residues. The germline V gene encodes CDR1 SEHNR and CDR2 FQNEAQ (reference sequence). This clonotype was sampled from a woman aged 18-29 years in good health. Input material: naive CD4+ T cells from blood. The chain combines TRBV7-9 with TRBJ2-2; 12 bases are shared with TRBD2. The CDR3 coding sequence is TGTGCCAGCAGCTTACCGGGACTAGCGGGTACCGGGGAGCTGTTTTTT. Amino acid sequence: CASSLPGLAGTGELFF.